One sample yielded the 24 T cell receptor beta chains listed below, sequenced in a study of OX40 agonist ivuxolimab in advanced cancers. Libraries were prepared by immunoSEQ multiplex PCR; TCRdb keeps only in-frame clonotypes and omits some of them. The sample carries approximately 88,000 clones, about 88% recorded once. The sample was CD4+ or CD8+ T cells sorted from blood, taken in a trial of the OX40 agonist ivuxolimab. Receptors were obtained from an adult with an advanced solid tumor such as melanoma, head and neck, liver or kidney cancer.

V gene TRBV7-3 combines with J gene TRBJ2-2, with 7 bases matching TRBD2. The germline V gene has CDR1 SGHTA and CDR2 FQGTGA. V lost 6 bases, J lost 6 bases, and 10 bases stayed unmatched. This CDR3 has 15 residues. The CDR3 loop is CASRSGMTPPGELFF. CDR3 in DNA: TGTGCCAGCAGGAGCGGGATGACCCCCCCCGGGGAGCTGTTTTTT.

The rearrangement links TRBV10-3 to TRBJ2-3; D gene uncertain. The germline V gene encodes CDR1 ENHRY and CDR2 SYGVKD. Trimming shortened V by 4 bases and J by 5 bases, and 10 bases separated the two germline ends. The CDR3 spans 13 residues. The CDR3 region has the DNA TGTGCCATCAGTGTCTCCCTGGTAGATACGCAGTATTTT. Encoded protein: CAISVSLVDTQYF.

The V and J genes are TRBV5-1 and TRBJ1-2; 7 nucleotides line up with TRBD1. The trim removed 0 bases at V and 4 bases at J, leaving 3 bases unmatched. The CDR3 has 14 residues. Germline CDR1 SGHRS, CDR2 YFSETQ. This chain's CDR3 is CASSLGQGAYGYTF. The CDR3 bases are TGCGCCAGCAGCTTGGGACAGGGCGCCTATGGCTACACCTTC.

V and J are TRBV4-1 and TRBJ2-7; D may be TRBD2 (6 bases). This CDR3 has 15 amino acids. V lost 0 bases and J lost 0, with 9 bases in between. Germline lookup yields CDR1 MGHRA and CDR2 YSYEKL. CDR3 loop: CASSQDPGDSYEQYF. The CDR3 DNA reads as TGCGCCAGCAGCCAAGATCCGGGGGACTCCTACGAGCAGTACTTC.

The CDR3 region is CAAKGGADYGYTF. The CDR3 coding sequence is TGTGCCGCGAAGGGGGGCGCAGATTATGGCTACACCTTC. The rearrangement joins TRBV6-5 to TRBJ1-2; D is possibly TRBD1 (6 bases). CDR1 is MNHEY and CDR2 is SVGAGI in the germline V gene. CDR3 length: 13 amino acids. V was shortened by 11 bases and J by 5 bases, with 18 bases between the two germline ends.

The V call is TRBV7-8, the J call TRBJ2-7; D is unclear. V gave up 4 bases and J gave up 9 bases, with 10 bases separating them. The CDR3 is made up of 11 amino acids. CDR1 SGHVS and CDR2 FQNEAQ come from the germline V gene. CDR3 loop: CASSSELGQYF. DNA of the CDR3: TGTGCCAGCAGCTCGGAACTCGGGCAGTACTTC.

This clone was recorded only once. The chain is built from TRBV10-2 and TRBJ1-1; maybe TRBD1 (6 bases). The germline CDR1 and CDR2 sequences are WSHSY and SAAADI. The V end was cut by 4 bases, the J end by 2 bases, with 17 bases between. The CDR3 sequence is 16 residues long. CDR3 amino acids: CASSVGGYSKNTEAFF. In DNA, the CDR3 is TGCGCCAGCAGTGTCGGGGGCTATTCAAAAAACACTGAAGCTTTCTTT.

CDR3 bases: TGTGCCACCAGCAGAGAGGACAGGGTGAACGAGCAGTACTTC. Translation: CATSREDRVNEQYF. The chain couples TRBV15 to TRBJ2-7; 8 nucleotides agree with TRBD1. The CDR3 is 14 residues long. V lost 0 bases and J lost 5; bases outside the gene matches: 3. The germline CDR1 and CDR2 sequences are LNHNV and YYDKDF (reference sequence).

This clone was found a few times. The rearrangement uses TRBV27 and TRBJ2-2; 10 nucleotides agree with TRBD2. The CDR3 has 16 amino acids. CDR1 is MNHEY and CDR2 is SMNVEV in the germline V gene (reference sequence). The V and J ends lost 2 bases and 7 bases, in that order; junction bases with no gene match: 7. The CDR3 sequence: CASSLGLAGVYGELFF. CDR3 nucleotides: TGTGCCAGCAGTTTAGGGCTAGCGGGAGTCTACGGGGAGCTGTTTTTT.

This chain links TRBV5-1 with TRBJ2-1; tentatively, D is TRBD1 (5 bases). Trimming cost V 0 bases and J 8 bases, with 15 bases left between them. Germline CDR1 SGHRS, CDR2 YFSETQ. The CDR3 contains 15 residues. The DNA of the CDR3 is TGCGCCAGCAGCTTGGAGGACACTGCCAGGGATGAGCAGTTCTTC. It codes for CASSLEDTARDEQFF.

The chain is built from TRBV11-3 and TRBJ2-5; TRBD2 is a possible D gene (8 bases). This CDR3 spans 14 amino acids. With 7 bases removed from V and 5 bases from J, the gap between germline ends came to 17 bases. Germline V lookup: CDR1 SGHNT, CDR2 YENEEA. The CDR3 DNA reads TGTGCCAGCAACAGGGGCGGGGGGTATGAGACCCAGTACTTC. Its protein product is CASNRGGGYETQYF.

CDR3 sequence (DNA): TGTGCCTGGAGTGTCGGGATGCCGAACACCGGGGAGCTGTTTTTT. Translation: CAWSVGMPNTGELFF. This rearrangement joins TRBV30 to TRBJ2-2, with D possibly TRBD2 on 5 matching bases. V shed 0 bases and J shed 0 bases, with 8 bases lying between them. The length of the CDR3 is 15 residues. Germline values: CDR1 GTSNPN, CDR2 SVGIG (reference sequence).

This clone was seen only a few times. The chain is built from TRBV6-6 and TRBJ1-2; TRBD1 is a possible D gene (5 bases). Trimming removed 3 bases from V and 4 bases from J, with 9 bases in between. The CDR3 covers 13 residues. Germline values: CDR1 MNHNY, CDR2 SVGAGI (reference sequence). The CDR3 DNA sequence: TGTGCCAGCAGTTATTTTGGGGGCTATGGCTACACCTTC. This gives the protein CASSYFGGYGYTF.

The chain carries TRBV5-4 and TRBJ1-2; 7 bases are shared with TRBD1. Losses at the gene ends were 4 bases for V and 8 bases for J; bases not matched to a gene: 2. CDR1 and CDR2 from the germline V gene are SGHNT and YYREEE (reference sequence). The CDR3 contains 11 residues. CDR3 DNA sequence: TGTGCCAGCAGCCGACAGGGAGGCTACACCTTC. Its translation: CASSRQGGYTF.

The rearrangement uses TRBV7-8 and TRBJ2-5; D call uncertain. Germline V lookup: CDR1 SGHVS, CDR2 FQNEAQ. Deletions cut 4 bases from V and 1 base from J, with 7 bases between. The CDR3 runs 13 residues. CDR3 sequence reads: CASSSTRQETQYF. The CDR3 nucleotides are TGTGCCAGCAGCTCCACTCGCCAAGAGACCCAGTACTTC.

The chain carries TRBV29-1 and TRBJ2-3, with unresolved D. Deletions cut 4 bases from V and 4 bases from J, with 9 bases between. CDR1 and CDR2 from the germline V gene are SQVTM and ANQGSEA. This CDR3 is built from 12 residues. CDR3 sequence (DNA): TGCAGCGTTGTAGTGGTGGCAGATACGCAGTATTTT. Protein sequence: CSVVVVADTQYF.

The rearrangement joins TRBV7-9 to TRBJ1-1; TRBD1 might be the D (6 bases). V shed 6 bases and J shed 3 bases, with 8 bases lying between them. In germline, CDR1 is SEHNR, CDR2 FQNEAQ (reference sequence). CDR3 length: 12 amino acids. The CDR3 sequence is CASRPGDTEAFF. The CDR3 DNA is TGTGCCAGCAGGCCAGGGGACACTGAAGCTTTCTTT.

The chain carries TRBV2 and TRBJ2-1; perhaps TRBD2 as D (5 bases). V was clipped by 6 bases and J by 9 bases, with 18 bases between them. Per germline, CDR1 SNHLY and CDR2 FYNNEI. There are 14 residues in the CDR3. The CDR3 here is CASRSDIRGGEQFF. The CDR3 DNA is TGTGCCAGCAGGTCAGACATCCGGGGTGGTGAGCAGTTCTTC.

This rearrangement joins TRBV7-2 to TRBJ2-3; 9 bases are shared with TRBD2. CDR1 is SGHTA and CDR2 is FQGNSA in the germline V gene. After removal of 7 bases from V and 2 bases from J, the junction contained 4 bases not matched to a gene. The CDR3 spans 14 residues. The CDR3 is CASKAGGSTDTQYF. CDR3 coding DNA: TGTGCCAGCAAAGCGGGGGGATCCACAGATACGCAGTATTTT.

The gene calls are TRBV30 and TRBJ1-2; D is unresolved. Germline assignment: CDR1 GTSNPN and CDR2 SVGIG (reference sequence). The ends were cut back, 6 bases at V and 2 bases at J, with 19 bases in the middle. The CDR3 is 15 residues long. CDR3 region: CACKRPGLRNYGYTF. Here the CDR3 DNA reads TGTGCCTGTAAACGCCCCGGGTTAAGGAACTATGGCTACACCTTC.

This chain connects TRBV15 to TRBJ2-6, with unresolved D. The length of the CDR3 is 15 residues. V was shortened by 0 bases and J by 3 bases, with 6 bases between the two germline ends. From germline, CDR1 is LNHNV and CDR2 YYDKDF (reference sequence). The CDR3 nucleotides read TGTGCCACCAGCAGAGATCTAAGTGGGGCCAACGTCCTGACTTTC. This sequence encodes CATSRDLSGANVLTF.

This clone showed up just a few times. V is TRBV4-1 and J is TRBJ1-5; D gene uncertain. CDR1 MGHRA and CDR2 YSYEKL come from the germline V gene. There are 13 residues in the CDR3. V was cut by 1 base and J by 7 bases, with 8 bases left in between. CDR3 nucleotides: TGCGCCAGCAGCCAAGTTTTATTCCAGCCCCAGCATTTT. It yields the protein CASSQVLFQPQHF.

V usage is TRBV6-6 and J usage is TRBJ2-5, with 7 nucleotides matching TRBD1. The trim removed 2 bases at V and 1 base at J, leaving 7 bases unmatched. Germline V gene lookup returns CDR1 MNHNY and CDR2 SVGAGI (reference sequence). The CDR3 extends over 16 amino acids. The CDR3 is CASSYPRRQGQETQYF. The CDR3 DNA follows: TGTGCCAGCAGTTACCCGCGAAGACAGGGCCAAGAGACCCAGTACTTC.

V usage is TRBV30 and J usage is TRBJ1-4; D is possibly TRBD1 (6 bases). CDR1 and CDR2 from the germline V gene are GTSNPN and SVGIG (reference sequence). V was shortened by 0 bases and J by 8 bases, with 13 bases between the two germline ends. This CDR3 comprises 14 residues. The CDR3 reads CAWSVRGAGEKLFF. CDR3 DNA: TGTGCCTGGAGTGTAAGGGGGGCGGGGGAAAAACTGTTTTTT. Complete variable domain (other parts from reference TRBV30 and TRBJ1-4): SQTIHQWPATLVQPVGSPLSLECTVEGTSNPNLYWYRQAAGRGLQLLFYSVGIGQISSEVPQNLSASRPQDRQFILSSKKLLLSDSGFYLCAWSVRGAGEKLFFGSGTQLSVL.